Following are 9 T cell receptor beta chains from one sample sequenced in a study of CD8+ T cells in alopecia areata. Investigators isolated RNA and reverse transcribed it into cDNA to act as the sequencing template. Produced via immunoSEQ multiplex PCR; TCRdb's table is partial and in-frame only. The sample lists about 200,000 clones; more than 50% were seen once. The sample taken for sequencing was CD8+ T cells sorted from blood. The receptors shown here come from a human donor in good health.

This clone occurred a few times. CDR3 loop: CASSRGDRTGEQFF. CDR3 in DNA: TGTGCCAGCTCACGAGGGGATAGGACAGGGGAGCAGTTCTTC. This chain uses TRBV18 with TRBJ2-1, with TRBD1 matching over 8 bases. The germline V gene encodes CDR1 KGHSH and CDR2 LQKENI. The CDR3 is 14 residues long. The ends lost 4 bases at V and 10 bases at J; junction bases unmatched: 9.

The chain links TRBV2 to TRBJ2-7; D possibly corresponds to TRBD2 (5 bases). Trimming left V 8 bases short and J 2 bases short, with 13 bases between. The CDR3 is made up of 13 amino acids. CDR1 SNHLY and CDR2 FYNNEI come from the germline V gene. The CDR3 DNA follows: TGTGCCAGCCTTCCGGAGGCGACCTACGAGCAGTACTTC. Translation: CASLPEATYEQYF.

CDR3 nucleotides: TGCAGCGTGGCCGGATTTCCGGGACAGGGGACGATCAGATCTGATGAGCAGTTCTTC. Its translation: CSVAGFPGQGTIRSDEQFF. The V and J genes are TRBV29-1 and TRBJ2-1, with 10 bases that match TRBD1. CDR1 is SQVTM, CDR2 ANQGSEA, per germline. V lost 6 bases to trimming and J lost 8 bases; unmatched junction nucleotides: 25. This CDR3 comprises 19 residues.

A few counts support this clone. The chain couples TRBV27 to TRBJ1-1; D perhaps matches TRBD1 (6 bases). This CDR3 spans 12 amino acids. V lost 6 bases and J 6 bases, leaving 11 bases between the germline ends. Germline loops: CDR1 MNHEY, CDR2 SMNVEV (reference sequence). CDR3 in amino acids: CASRSQGPEAFF. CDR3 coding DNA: TGTGCCAGCAGATCACAGGGACCTGAAGCTTTCTTT.

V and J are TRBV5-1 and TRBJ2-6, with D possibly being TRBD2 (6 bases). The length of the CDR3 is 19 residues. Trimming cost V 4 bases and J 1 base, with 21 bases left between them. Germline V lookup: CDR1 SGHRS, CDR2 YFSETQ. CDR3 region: CASSLLRDGGPSGANVLTF. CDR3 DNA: TGCGCCAGCAGCCTACTGCGGGACGGAGGCCCGTCTGGGGCCAACGTCCTGACTTTC.

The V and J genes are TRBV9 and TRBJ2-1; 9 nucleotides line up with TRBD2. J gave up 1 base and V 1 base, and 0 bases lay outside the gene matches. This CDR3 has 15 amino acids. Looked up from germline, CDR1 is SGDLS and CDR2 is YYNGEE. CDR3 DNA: TGTGCCAGCAGCGTACTAGCGGGGTCCTACAATGAGCAGTTCTTC. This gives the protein CASSVLAGSYNEQFF.

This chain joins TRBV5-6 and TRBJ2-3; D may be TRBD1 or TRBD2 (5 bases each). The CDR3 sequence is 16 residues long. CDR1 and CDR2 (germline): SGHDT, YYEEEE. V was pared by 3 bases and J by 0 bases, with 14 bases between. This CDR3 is CASSSFTGRSTDTQYF. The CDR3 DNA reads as TGTGCCAGCAGCTCCTTTACGGGGCGTAGCACAGATACGCAGTATTTT.

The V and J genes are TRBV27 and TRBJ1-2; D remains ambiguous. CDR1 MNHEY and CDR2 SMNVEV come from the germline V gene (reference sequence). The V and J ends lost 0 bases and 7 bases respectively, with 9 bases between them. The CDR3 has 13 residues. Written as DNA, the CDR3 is TGTGCCAGCAGTTTATCCCTAGGGTCTGGCTACACCTTC. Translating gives CASSLSLGSGYTF.

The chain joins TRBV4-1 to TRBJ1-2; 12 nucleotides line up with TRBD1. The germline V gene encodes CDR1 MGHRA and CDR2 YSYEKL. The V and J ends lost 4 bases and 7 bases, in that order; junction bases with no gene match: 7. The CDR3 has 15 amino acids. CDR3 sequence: CASSLRDRGPGGYTF. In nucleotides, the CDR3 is TGCGCCAGCAGCCTCCGGGACAGGGGGCCCGGTGGCTACACCTTC.